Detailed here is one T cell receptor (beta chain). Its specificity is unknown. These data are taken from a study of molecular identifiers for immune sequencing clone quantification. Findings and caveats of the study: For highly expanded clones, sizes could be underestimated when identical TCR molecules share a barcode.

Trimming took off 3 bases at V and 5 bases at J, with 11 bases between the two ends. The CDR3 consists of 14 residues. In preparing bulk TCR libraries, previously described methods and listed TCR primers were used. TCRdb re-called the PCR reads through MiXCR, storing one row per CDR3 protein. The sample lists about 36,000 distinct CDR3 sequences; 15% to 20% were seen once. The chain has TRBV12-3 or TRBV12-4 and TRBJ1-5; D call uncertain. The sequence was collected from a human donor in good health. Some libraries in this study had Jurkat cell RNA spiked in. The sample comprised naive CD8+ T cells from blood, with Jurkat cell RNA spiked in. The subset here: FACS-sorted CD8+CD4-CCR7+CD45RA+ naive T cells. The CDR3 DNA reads TGTGCCAGCAGTTTTGAGGGCCCCCATCAGCCCCAGCATTTT. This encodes CASSFEGPHQPQHF.